The 17 T cell receptor beta chains reported below all come from one sample, sequenced in a study of blood T cells in healthy people across ages. The second PCR ran roughly 7 to 11 cycles with a sample-barcoded 5' primer and J-beta primers. Each CDR3 protein gets one entry after TCRdb re-called the 5' RACE reads with MiXCR. The sample yields 1.5 million to 2 million distinct CDR3 sequences, 40% to 55% seen once. Sequences were obtained from blood. The receptors stem from a woman aged 40 to 50 in good health.

This clonotype was seen more than once but under ten times. This chain connects TRBV29-1 to TRBJ1-4, with TRBD1 as a possible D gene (6 bases). The CDR3 runs to 13 residues. With 7 bases removed from V and 4 bases from J, the gap between germline ends came to 13 bases. Per germline, CDR1 SQVTM and CDR2 ANQGSEA. The CDR3 region has the DNA TGCAGCGCCGAACAGGGCAATAATGAAAAACTGTTTTTT. Translation gives CSAEQGNNEKLFF.

V and J are TRBV4-3 and TRBJ2-4; no reliable D call. The CDR3 sequence is 15 residues long. Germline CDR1 is LGHNA and CDR2 is YSLEER. The ends were cut back, 2 bases at V and 0 bases at J, with 8 bases in the middle. Here the CDR3 reads CASSQHPGAKNIQYF. CDR3 bases: TGCGCCAGCAGCCAACATCCGGGAGCCAAAAACATTCAGTACTTC.

A note on this clonotype: Compared with germline, one end of the junction differs, possibly owing to a read error. V and J are TRBV27 and TRBJ2-1; 9 nucleotides agree with TRBD2. CDR3 length: 15 amino acids. CDR1 MNHEY and CDR2 SMNVEV come from the germline V gene (reference sequence). The CDR3 DNA follows: TGTGCCAGCTCGGTGGGGACTAGCATCTACAATGGGCAGTTCTTC. Translation: CASSVGTSIYNGQFF.

This clonotype has only a few counts. The CDR3 sequence: CSVEGGGLTDTQYF. CDR3 sequence (DNA): TGCAGCGTTGAAGGAGGGGGTCTCACAGATACGCAGTATTTT. The chain has TRBV29-1 and TRBJ2-3; possible D gene TRBD1, 6 bases. The germline V gene encodes CDR1 SQVTM and CDR2 ANQGSEA. The V and J ends lost 1 base and 2 bases respectively, with 10 bases between them. The CDR3 is made up of 14 amino acids.

J is TRBJ2-1 and V is TRBV4-2, with D maybe TRBD2 (7 bases). The CDR3 consists of 16 residues. V lost 0 bases and J lost 4, with 13 bases in between. CDR1 and CDR2 (germline): LGHNA, YNFKEQ. CDR3 nucleotide sequence: TGTGCCAGCAGCCAAGATGACGCGGGGGCGTACAATGAGCAGTTCTTC. This encodes CASSQDDAGAYNEQFF.

This chain connects TRBV10-1 to TRBJ2-1; D may correspond to TRBD1 or TRBD2 (6 bases each). Between the trimmed V and J ends, which lost 3 bases and 7 bases, there was a span of 13 bases. The length of the CDR3 is 14 residues. The germline gives CDR1 WNHNN, CDR2 SYGVQD (reference sequence). CDR3 bases: TGCGCCAGCAGTGACGGGGGCGCAAATAATGAGCAGTTCTTC. It is translated as CASSDGGANNEQFF.

Only a few counts were recorded for this clonotype. V usage is TRBV6-5 and J usage is TRBJ2-7; perhaps TRBD1 as D (5 bases). V was trimmed by 6 bases and J by 7 bases, leaving 16 bases between them. Germline CDR1 is MNHEY and CDR2 is SVGAGI. The CDR3 extends over 13 amino acids. The CDR3 DNA sequence: TGTGCCAGCAGGCCAGGGCCCTCCGTGGAGCAGTACTTC. It specifies CASRPGPSVEQYF.

This chain links TRBV15 with TRBJ2-7, with D possibly matching TRBD2 (5 bases). V lost 0 bases and J 5 bases, leaving 11 bases between the germline ends. CDR3 length: 14 residues. From germline, CDR1 is LNHNV and CDR2 YYDKDF (reference sequence). CDR3 sequence: CATSRDLASHEQYF. The CDR3 bases are TGTGCCACCAGCAGAGATCTAGCTAGCCACGAGCAGTACTTC.

The chain employs TRBV27 and TRBJ2-3; D may be TRBD1 (6 bases). The CDR3 covers 15 residues. V dropped 5 bases and J dropped 6 bases, with 18 bases sitting between them. The germline CDR1 and CDR2 sequences are MNHEY and SMNVEV (reference sequence). CDR3 protein: CASSDRDILEDTQYF. The CDR3 DNA follows: TGTGCCAGCAGTGACCGGGACATCTTGGAGGATACGCAGTATTTT.

This chain uses TRBV7-2 with TRBJ2-2, with D possibly matching TRBD1 (6 bases). V was trimmed by 5 bases and J by 2 bases, leaving 12 bases between them. This CDR3 comprises 15 residues. Germline V gene sequence: CDR1 SGHTA, CDR2 FQGNSA. The CDR3 sequence: CASSQEQGNTGELFF. The CDR3, as DNA: TGTGCCAGCAGCCAGGAACAGGGAAACACCGGGGAGCTGTTTTTT.

Only a few counts were recorded for this clonotype. The chain joins TRBV4-1 to TRBJ2-7; D perhaps matches TRBD1 (6 bases). Per germline, CDR1 MGHRA and CDR2 YSYEKL. The CDR3 has 14 residues. With 1 base removed from V and 3 bases from J, the gap between germline ends came to 10 bases. The CDR3 loop is CASSQAGHYYEQYF. The CDR3 DNA sequence: TGCGCCAGCAGCCAAGCGGGACACTACTACGAGCAGTACTTC.

The chain joins TRBV27 to TRBJ2-7; 10 bases align to TRBD1. V lost 7 bases and J lost 5; bases outside the gene matches: 5. The V gene's germline CDR1 is MNHEY and CDR2 SMNVEV (reference sequence). The CDR3 runs to 13 residues. CDR3 sequence: CASTDRGRNEQYF. Written as DNA, the CDR3 is TGTGCCAGCACAGACAGGGGGCGCAACGAGCAGTACTTC.

The gene calls are TRBV11-3 and TRBJ2-1; D is perhaps TRBD2 (7 bases). Per the germline V gene, CDR1 is SGHNT and CDR2 is YENEEA. The CDR3 has 16 amino acids. Trimming cost V 3 bases and J 4 bases, with 16 bases left between them. CDR3 in amino acids: CASSLSGGGGYNEQFF. The CDR3 bases are TGTGCCAGCAGCTTGTCCGGAGGGGGGGGGTACAATGAGCAGTTCTTC.

The CDR3 region is CASSPLGRFQETQYF. In DNA form, the CDR3 reads TGTGCCAGCAGTCCCCTCGGGCGGTTCCAAGAGACCCAGTACTTC. The V call is TRBV28, the J call TRBJ2-5, with D uncertain. This CDR3 is 15 amino acids long. The V gene lost 5 bases and the J gene lost 1 base, with 14 bases spanning the gap. CDR1 and CDR2 from the germline V gene are MDHEN and SYDVKM.

The chain employs TRBV12-3 or TRBV12-4 and TRBJ2-3; the match to TRBD2 covers 9 bases. The CDR3 is 17 amino acids. V lost 5 bases, J lost 0 bases, and 9 bases stayed unmatched. CDR3 in DNA: TGTGCCAGCAGTACAAGACTAGCGGTGGATAGCACAGATACGCAGTATTTT. Its protein is CASSTRLAVDSTDTQYF.

The chain is built from TRBV27 and TRBJ2-1, with 7 bases identical to TRBD1. This CDR3 region has 13 residues. Germline V lookup: CDR1 MNHEY, CDR2 SMNVEV (reference sequence). The J segment lost 6 bases and the V segment lost 5 bases, leaving 4 bases of the junction unmatched. The CDR3 region has the DNA TGTGCCAGCAGTCGAGGGGGCTTCAATGAGCAGTTCTTC. Encoded protein: CASSRGGFNEQFF.

The V call is TRBV5-1, the J call TRBJ2-7; tentatively, D is TRBD2 (7 bases). Germline V gene data show CDR1 as SGHRS and CDR2 as YFSETQ. The CDR3 is 14 residues long. Trimming cost V 7 bases and J 4 bases, with 18 bases left between them. The CDR3 bases are TGCGCCAGCGCGGGGGCGAGCGGGTTTTACGAGCAGTACTTC. Encoded protein: CASAGASGFYEQYF.